This TCR beta chain originates from a study of blood T cell repertoires in COVID-19. Overall study: T cells, B-cell-depleted T cells, or PBMCs provided the cDNA or gDNA that served as material.

Germline assignment: CDR1 SGHNT and CDR2 YENEEA. This CDR3 has 17 residues. J was trimmed by 10 bases and V by 5 bases; bases with no gene match: 13. The assay was immunoSEQ multiplex PCR, and TCRdb's table has in-frame clones only and misses some. The profile shows approximately 190,000 clones, roughly 81% of them singletons. Sequencing used peripheral blood. The clonotype was recovered from an older woman with active or convalescent COVID-19. The chain couples TRBV11-3 to TRBJ2-1; 14 bases map to TRBD2. CDR3 loop: CASSRPTSGRAVGEQFF. As DNA, the CDR3 is TGTGCCAGCAGCCGGCCGACTAGCGGGAGGGCCGTGGGGGAGCAGTTCTTC.